This TCR beta chain came from a study of T cells in Graves' hyperthyroidism and ophthalmopathy. General study points: Ophthalmopathy prediction by the model preceded onset by a median about 6.8 months. Most thyroid clonotypes that were expanded above 0.001 also turned up in blood.

RNA transcripts yielded amplified TCR beta CDR3 regions. The TCR CDR3 was amplified in a first-round RT-PCR using the HTBI primer set. TCRdb reanalysed the multiplex PCR reads using MiXCR and keeps one entry per CDR3 protein. The repertoire holds roughly 500,000 distinct CDR3 sequences, 46% seen once, with 44% in the top ten. The V end lost 7 bases, the J end lost 8 bases, and 11 bases lay between the germline ends. Germline CDR1 SNHLY, CDR2 FYNNEI. CDR3 size: 12 residues. This clonotype has a handful of counts. Its antigen is still unknown. The genes are TRBV2 and TRBJ1-4; tentative D call: TRBD1 (5 bases). This receptor was obtained from an adult woman with Graves' disease, either hyperthyroidism or ophthalmopathy (not recorded which). Sequencing used peripheral blood or thyroid tissue (not recorded which). CDR3 DNA sequence: TGTGCCAGCACAGGGTACGGGGAAAAACTGTTTTTT. This encodes CASTGYGEKLFF.